A single T cell receptor beta chain is shown here with its context. This sample was included in a study of control samples from healthy donors and cancer patients. This CDR3 spans 14 amino acids. Clones were read by immunoSEQ multiplex PCR, and TCRdb kept only the in-frame ones, dropping some. The table records 150,000 to 200,000 clones, about 91% of them present only once. This chain connects TRBV21-1 to TRBJ2-2. TRBV21-1 is designated a pseudogene. The sequencing input was blood. This TCR was sampled from a man aged 18-30 years in good health. In DNA, the CDR3 is TGTGCCAGCAGCAAACGGCCTCCGAGCGGGGAGCTGTTTTTT. The encoded protein is CASSKRPPSGELFF.